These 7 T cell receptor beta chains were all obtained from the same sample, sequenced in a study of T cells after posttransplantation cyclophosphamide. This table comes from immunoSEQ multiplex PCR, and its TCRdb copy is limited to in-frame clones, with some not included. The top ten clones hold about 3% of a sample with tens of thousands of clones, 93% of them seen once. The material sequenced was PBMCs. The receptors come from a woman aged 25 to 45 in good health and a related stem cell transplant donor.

CDR3 loop: CASSLARRSSNQPQHF. For the CDR3, the DNA is TGTGCCAGCAGTTTGGCTCGGCGGAGTAGCAATCAGCCCCAGCATTTT. The V call is TRBV28, the J call TRBJ1-5; no reliable D call. The germline V gene has CDR1 MDHEN and CDR2 SYDVKM. The CDR3 is made up of 16 amino acids. V was shortened by 3 bases and J by 0 bases, with 12 bases between the two germline ends.

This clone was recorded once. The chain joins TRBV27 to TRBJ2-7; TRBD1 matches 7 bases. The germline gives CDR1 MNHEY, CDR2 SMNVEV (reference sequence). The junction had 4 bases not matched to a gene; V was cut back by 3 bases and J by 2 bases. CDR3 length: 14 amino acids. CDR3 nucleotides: TGTGCCAGCAGTTTCGACAGGGCCACCTACGAGCAGTACTTC. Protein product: CASSFDRATYEQYF.

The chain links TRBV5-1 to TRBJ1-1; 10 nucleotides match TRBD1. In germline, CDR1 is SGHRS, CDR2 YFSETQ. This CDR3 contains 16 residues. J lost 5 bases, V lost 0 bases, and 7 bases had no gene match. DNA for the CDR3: TGCGCCAGCAGCTTGGGACAGGGGGCGGGAAGGACTGAAGCTTTCTTT. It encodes CASSLGQGAGRTEAFF.

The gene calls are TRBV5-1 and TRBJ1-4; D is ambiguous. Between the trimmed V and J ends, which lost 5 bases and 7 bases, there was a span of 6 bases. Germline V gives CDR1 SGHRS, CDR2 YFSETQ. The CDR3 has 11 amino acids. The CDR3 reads CASRVGEKLFF. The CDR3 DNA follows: TGCGCCAGCAGGGTCGGTGAAAAACTGTTTTTT.

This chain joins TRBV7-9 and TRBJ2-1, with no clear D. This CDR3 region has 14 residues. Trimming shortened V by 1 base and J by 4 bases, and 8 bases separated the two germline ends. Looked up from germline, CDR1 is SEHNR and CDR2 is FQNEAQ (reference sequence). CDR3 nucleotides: TGTGCCAGCAGCTTAGTGAGAGGATACAATGAGCAGTTCTTC. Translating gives CASSLVRGYNEQFF.

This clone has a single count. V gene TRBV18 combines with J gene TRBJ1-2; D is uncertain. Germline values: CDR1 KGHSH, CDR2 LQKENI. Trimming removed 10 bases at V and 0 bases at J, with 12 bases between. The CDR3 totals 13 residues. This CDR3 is CATSDGANYGYTF. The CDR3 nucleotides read TGTGCCACCTCGGACGGGGCTAACTATGGCTACACCTTC.

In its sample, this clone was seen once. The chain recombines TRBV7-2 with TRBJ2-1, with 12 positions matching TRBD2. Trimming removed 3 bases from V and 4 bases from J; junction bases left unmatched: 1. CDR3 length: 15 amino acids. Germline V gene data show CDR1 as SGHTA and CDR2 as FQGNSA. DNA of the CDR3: TGTGCCAGCAGCTTTACTAGCGGGGGGTACAATGAGCAGTTCTTC. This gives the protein CASSFTSGGYNEQFF.